The 8 T cell receptor beta chains reported below all come from one sample, sequenced in a study of T cell responses to AZD1222 COVID-19 vaccine. Sequencing used immunoSEQ multiplex PCR; TCRdb keeps in-frame clones, though not all of them. The table records about 140,000 clones, roughly 89% of them present only once. The input for sequencing was peripheral blood, taken on day 0 of AZD1222 vaccination. The source of these receptors is an adult in good health.

J is TRBJ1-2 and V is TRBV30; possibly TRBD1 for D (6 bases). Looked up from germline, CDR1 is GTSNPN and CDR2 is SVGIG (reference sequence). V was cut by 0 bases and J by 5 bases, with 13 bases left in between. The CDR3 has 14 residues. The CDR3 spells CAWSVPGARYGYTF. CDR3 bases: TGTGCCTGGAGTGTACCAGGGGCTAGGTATGGCTACACCTTC.

The chain carries TRBV2 and TRBJ2-5; D is unclear. Germline CDR1 reads SNHLY; CDR2 reads FYNNEI. The CDR3 runs to 12 residues. V shed 6 bases and J shed 5 bases, with 10 bases lying between them. The CDR3 here is CASREEQETQYF. CDR3 sequence (DNA): TGTGCCAGCAGAGAGGAGCAGGAGACCCAGTACTTC.

This chain connects TRBV5-1 to TRBJ1-2; D gene unclear. The CDR3 is made up of 15 amino acids. V was trimmed by 4 bases and J by 3 bases, leaving 16 bases between them. Germline CDR1 and CDR2: SGHRS and YFSETQ. The CDR3 loop reads CASSPGGFQYYGYTF. In DNA form, the CDR3 reads TGCGCCAGCAGCCCCGGTGGTTTTCAGTACTATGGCTACACCTTC.

The gene calls are TRBV2 and TRBJ2-3; TRBD1 aligns across 10 bases. J was trimmed by 3 bases and V by 3 bases; bases with no gene match: 6. The CDR3 covers 16 residues. CDR1 and CDR2 (germline): SNHLY, FYNNEI. CDR3 sequence reads: CASSDPGTGVTDTQYF. CDR3 bases: TGTGCCAGCAGTGATCCCGGGACAGGGGTAACAGATACGCAGTATTTT.

V is TRBV29-1 and J is TRBJ2-5, with a tentative D call TRBD2 (5 bases). Germline CDR1 is SQVTM and CDR2 is ANQGSEA. Trimming shortened V by 6 bases and J by 1 base, and 9 bases separated the two germline ends. This CDR3 comprises 12 residues. The CDR3 sequence: CSVPDFQETQYF. The CDR3 DNA follows: TGCAGCGTCCCGGACTTCCAAGAGACCCAGTACTTC.

A single count supports this clone. The chain recombines TRBV5-1 with TRBJ2-7; 8 bases map to TRBD2. Germline CDR1 and CDR2: SGHRS and YFSETQ. The CDR3 is made up of 12 amino acids. Unmatched junction bases numbered 5, after V lost 7 bases and J lost 5 bases. CDR3 DNA sequence: TGCGCCAGCCAGACTAGCGACGACGAGCAGTACTTC. Its protein is CASQTSDDEQYF.

V and J are TRBV9 and TRBJ2-3, with unresolved D. The CDR3 totals 15 residues. Germline loops: CDR1 SGDLS, CDR2 YYNGEE. Trimming left V 1 base short and J 2 bases short, with 11 bases between. CDR3 nucleotides: TGTGCCAGCAGCGTAAGGGCCGGCGACACAGATACGCAGTATTTT. Amino acid sequence: CASSVRAGDTDTQYF. Based on the CDR3 plus reference TRBV9 and TRBJ2-3, the full variable domain is DSGVTQTPKHLITATGQRVTLRCSPRSGDLSVYWYQQSLDQGLQFLIQYYNGEERAKGNILERFSAQQFPDLHSELNLSSLELGDSALYFCASSVRAGDTDTQYFGPGTRLTVL.

V and J are TRBV19 and TRBJ1-5; D uncertain. From germline, CDR1 is LNHDA and CDR2 SQIVND (reference sequence). CDR3 length: 14 amino acids. The V gene lost 1 base and the J gene lost 4 bases, with 8 bases spanning the gap. CDR3 in amino acids: CASSIGGFNQPQHF. The CDR3 DNA reads TGTGCCAGTAGTATAGGTGGGTTTAATCAGCCCCAGCATTTT.